What follows are 7 T cell receptor beta chains derived from one specimen sequenced in a study of siplizumab effects on memory and regulatory T cells. Method: immunoSEQ multiplex PCR; TCRdb's copy keeps in-frame clones and lacks some. The sample contains over 70,000 clones, more than 80% of which appear only once. The sample comprised CD4+ T cells sorted from blood. The receptors derive from a human donor in good health.

The count of this clone is one. Here the CDR3 DNA reads TGTGCCAGCAGTTGGAGGGAGAATGAGCAGTTCTTC. Residues: CASSWRENEQFF. The chain combines TRBV27 with TRBJ2-1; a weak D match, TRBD2 (6 bases). This CDR3 is built from 12 residues. V was trimmed by 4 bases and J by 7 bases, leaving 8 bases between them. Germline V gives CDR1 MNHEY, CDR2 SMNVEV (reference sequence).

J is TRBJ1-4 and V is TRBV11-3; weak D call: TRBD1 (6 bases). This CDR3 contains 15 residues. Trimming took off 4 bases at V and 0 bases at J, with 9 bases between the two ends. The germline V gene has CDR1 SGHNT and CDR2 YENEEA. The CDR3 DNA reads TGTGCCAGCAGCTCTCGGACAGCAACTAATGAAAAACTGTTTTTT. Encoded protein: CASSSRTATNEKLFF.

The chain employs TRBV28 and TRBJ1-3; D is undetermined. In germline, CDR1 is MDHEN, CDR2 SYDVKM. The length of the CDR3 is 14 residues. Trimming pared 3 bases from V and 4 bases from J, leaving 10 bases between. The CDR3 DNA sequence: TGTGCCAGCAGTTTTGTAGGGCTCGGAAACACCATATATTTT. Its protein is CASSFVGLGNTIYF.

The chain couples TRBV25-1 to TRBJ2-5; D is possibly TRBD1 (6 bases). The CDR3 is 12 amino acids. The germline CDR1 and CDR2 sequences are MGHDK and SYGVNS. The germline V and J ends were trimmed by 8 bases and 1 base, with 8 bases remaining between them. Written as DNA, the CDR3 is TGTGCCAGCCGGGACACCCAAGAGACCCAGTACTTC. It yields the protein CASRDTQETQYF.

The genes are TRBV6-4 and TRBJ2-3; D perhaps matches TRBD2 (6 bases). This CDR3 spans 15 amino acids. Germline V gene lookup returns CDR1 MRHNA and CDR2 SNTAGT. V was trimmed by 3 bases and J by 0 bases, leaving 10 bases between them. The CDR3 DNA reads TGTGCCAGCAGTGAGTCTAGCGATAGCACAGATACGCAGTATTTT. This codes for CASSESSDSTDTQYF.

The V and J genes are TRBV7-9 and TRBJ2-5, with 7 bases aligning to TRBD2. Germline CDR1 reads SEHNR; CDR2 reads FQNEAQ (reference sequence). This CDR3 has 15 residues. The ends lost 2 bases at V and 4 bases at J; junction bases unmatched: 7. Here the CDR3 DNA reads TGTGCCAGCAGCTTAATGGCGGGAGAAGGAGAGACCCAGTACTTC. Translation: CASSLMAGEGETQYF.

The rearrangement uses TRBV7-9 and TRBJ2-1; unclear D gene. The CDR3 is 14 residues long. Germline CDR1 reads SEHNR; CDR2 reads FQNEAQ (reference sequence). Trimming left V 3 bases short and J 2 bases short, with 8 bases between. CDR3 sequence: CASSFESPYNEQFF. The CDR3 DNA reads TGTGCCAGCAGCTTTGAGAGTCCCTACAATGAGCAGTTCTTC. Together with reference TRBV7-9 and TRBJ2-1, the CDR3 gives the full variable domain: DTGVSQNPRHKITKRGQNVTFRCDPISEHNRLYWYRQTLGQGPEFLTYFQNEAQLEKSRLLSDRFSAERPKGSFSTLEIQRTEQGDSAMYLCASSFESPYNEQFFGPGTRLTVL.